Below, 18 T cell receptor beta chains from the same sample are listed, as sequenced in a study of immune evolution from preneoplasia to lung adenocarcinoma. Sequencing used immunoSEQ multiplex PCR; TCRdb keeps in-frame clones, though not all of them. The sample includes some 41,000 clones, under 80% of them seen just once. Source material: FFPE invasive lung adenocarcinoma tissue. The receptors originated from a person aged 55-75 years with lung adenocarcinoma.

The sample holds one count of this clone. The chain is built from TRBV25-1 and TRBJ2-7; D unresolved. CDR3 size: 13 residues. Germline lookup yields CDR1 MGHDK and CDR2 SYGVNS. V lost 4 bases, J lost 4 bases, and 11 bases lay in between. The CDR3 DNA is TGTGCCAGCAGTGCGGGCTGGACGTACGAGCAGTACTTC. Translated, it gives CASSAGWTYEQYF.

The chain links TRBV6-5 to TRBJ2-5; 8 bases are shared with TRBD1. Germline V gene data show CDR1 as MNHEY and CDR2 as SVGAGI. The CDR3 runs 13 residues. The V gene end was trimmed by 7 bases and the J gene end by 5 bases; junction bases not matched to a gene: 6. The CDR3 region is CASKGQGRETQYF. CDR3 DNA sequence: TGTGCCAGCAAAGGACAGGGCAGGGAGACCCAGTACTTC.

The chain links TRBV15 to TRBJ2-7; no definite D call. Trimming took 1 base from V and 0 from J, leaving 10 bases between them. Germline CDR1 is LNHNV and CDR2 is YYDKDF (reference sequence). This CDR3 has 15 residues. For the CDR3, the DNA is TGTGCCACCAGCAGAGCCAAGGTGAGCTCCTACGAGCAGTACTTC. As protein: CATSRAKVSSYEQYF.

The CDR3 DNA sequence: TGTGCCAGCAGCCGAAGCGAAAGGGCAGATACGCAGTATTTT. It encodes CASSRSERADTQYF. The chain joins TRBV7-2 to TRBJ2-3; D uncertain. Between the trimmed V and J ends, which lost 5 bases and 4 bases, there was a span of 13 bases. CDR1 SGHTA and CDR2 FQGNSA come from the germline V gene. The CDR3 is 14 residues long.

The V call is TRBV29-1, the J call TRBJ2-5; 9 positions match TRBD2. The V and J ends lost 4 bases and 2 bases, in that order; junction bases with no gene match: 8. This CDR3 contains 15 residues. Looked up from germline, CDR1 is SQVTM and CDR2 is ANQGSEA. The CDR3 here is CSVVGGRAIQETQYF. DNA for the CDR3: TGCAGCGTTGTCGGCGGGAGGGCAATTCAAGAGACCCAGTACTTC.

The chain has TRBV7-9 and TRBJ2-1, with TRBD2 matching over 9 bases. The CDR3 runs to 13 residues. V shed 11 bases, J shed 9 bases, and the junction held 11 bases outside the gene matches. Germline CDR1 reads SEHNR; CDR2 reads FQNEAQ (reference sequence). This CDR3 reads CAGASGVVGEQFF. In DNA form, the CDR3 reads TGTGCCGGGGCTAGCGGGGTTGTTGGTGAGCAGTTCTTC.

V is TRBV29-1 and J is TRBJ1-4; possible D gene TRBD1, 6 bases. The CDR3 is 14 amino acids. Trimming cost V 6 bases and J 7 bases, with 18 bases left between them. The germline CDR1 and CDR2 sequences are SQVTM and ANQGSEA. CDR3 in amino acids: CSVVGGYYGEKLFF. For the CDR3, the DNA is TGCAGCGTCGTAGGGGGGTATTACGGTGAAAAACTGTTTTTT.

This rearrangement joins TRBV28 to TRBJ2-1, with D possibly matching TRBD1 (6 bases). This CDR3 contains 17 residues. Germline-derived CDR1 and CDR2 are MDHEN and SYDVKM. The ends were cut back, 4 bases at V and 5 bases at J, with 21 bases in the middle. In DNA form, the CDR3 reads TGTGCCAGCAGTTCAGAACCGGGACACAACCTACACAATGAGCAGTTCTTC. Translating gives CASSSEPGHNLHNEQFF.

The rearrangement uses TRBV30 and TRBJ1-2; 9 bases are shared with TRBD1. The CDR3 sequence is 17 residues long. Germline V gene data show CDR1 as GTSNPN and CDR2 as SVGIG (reference sequence). V lost 0 bases and J lost 3; bases outside the gene matches: 11. The CDR3 loop reads CAWSVHLNRGRDYGYTF. CDR3 sequence (DNA): TGTGCCTGGAGTGTCCATCTGAACAGGGGGCGAGACTATGGCTACACCTTC.

This clone was counted only a few times. Distinct nucleotide sequences in the sample also encode this CDR3. The gene calls are TRBV11-2 and TRBJ2-7, with D maybe TRBD2 (5 bases). Trimming left V 0 bases short and J 7 bases short, with 10 bases between. There are 13 residues in the CDR3. The germline gives CDR1 SGHAT, CDR2 FQNNGV. The CDR3 sequence is CASSLDRRVEQYF. As DNA, the CDR3 is TGTGCCAGCAGCTTAGATAGGCGGGTTGAGCAGTACTTC.

The chain couples TRBV4-1 to TRBJ1-1; D might be TRBD1 (5 bases). The germline gives CDR1 MGHRA, CDR2 YSYEKL. The CDR3 is made up of 16 amino acids. V was cut by 1 base and J by 1 base, with 13 bases left in between. The CDR3 sequence: CASSQVPSGTNTEAFF. The CDR3 DNA is TGCGCCAGCAGCCAAGTCCCATCCGGGACGAACACTGAAGCTTTCTTT.

The rearrangement joins TRBV4-1 to TRBJ1-2; D gene unclear. CDR1 is MGHRA, CDR2 YSYEKL, per germline. V was trimmed by 4 bases and J by 4 bases, leaving 22 bases between them. The CDR3 is made up of 17 amino acids. The CDR3 sequence is CASSPNLMSGRGYGYTF. CDR3 DNA sequence: TGCGCCAGCAGCCCTAATCTCATGAGTGGGCGAGGCTATGGCTACACCTTC.

The CDR3 nucleotides are TGTGCCAGCAGCCAAGATCGGTCGAGCTCCTACGAGCAGTACTTC. It codes for CASSQDRSSSYEQYF. This chain connects TRBV7-2 to TRBJ2-7; D remains unclear. The germline V and J ends were trimmed by 5 bases and 0 bases, with 14 bases remaining between them. There are 15 residues in the CDR3. Germline lookup yields CDR1 SGHTA and CDR2 FQGNSA.

The rearrangement joins TRBV15 to TRBJ2-1; D possibly uses TRBD1 or TRBD2 (6 bases each). Germline V CDR1 and CDR2: LNHNV, YYDKDF (reference sequence). The V end lost 3 bases, the J end lost 7 bases, and 22 bases lay between the germline ends. This CDR3 has 17 residues. The CDR3 region is CATSSTPTARGGNEQFF. The CDR3 region has the DNA TGTGCCACCAGCAGTACCCCGACTGCCCGAGGGGGGAATGAGCAGTTCTTC.

This chain joins TRBV15 and TRBJ1-2; 9 nucleotides match TRBD1. After removal of 5 bases from V and 5 bases from J, the junction contained 15 bases not matched to a gene. CDR1 LNHNV and CDR2 YYDKDF come from the germline V gene (reference sequence). The CDR3 is 17 residues long. CDR3 loop: CATSGEQGAPSWYGYTF. In DNA, the CDR3 is TGTGCCACCAGCGGGGAACAGGGGGCGCCGAGTTGGTATGGCTACACCTTC.

J is TRBJ2-7 and V is TRBV7-9, with a tentative D call TRBD2 (6 bases). CDR1 is SEHNR and CDR2 is FQNEAQ in the germline V gene (reference sequence). The CDR3 length is 14 residues. V was trimmed by 5 bases and J by 3 bases, leaving 14 bases between them. CDR3 amino acids: CASSLTGAGYEQYF. As DNA, the CDR3 is TGTGCCAGCAGCCTCACGGGAGCCGGCTACGAGCAGTACTTC.

The V call is TRBV4-1, the J call TRBJ2-4; D tentatively reads TRBD1 or TRBD2 (5 bases each). This CDR3 has 15 residues. CDR1 is MGHRA and CDR2 is YSYEKL in the germline V gene. V was trimmed by 3 bases and J by 5 bases, leaving 14 bases between them. The CDR3 DNA reads TGCGCCAGCAGCCACCCGACATTGGGGGAAAACATTCAGTACTTC. Translated: CASSHPTLGENIQYF.

This chain uses TRBV4-2 with TRBJ2-7; D may match TRBD1 or TRBD2 (5 bases each). V lost 4 bases, J lost 3 bases, and 13 bases lay in between. This CDR3 spans 14 amino acids. The V gene's germline CDR1 is LGHNA and CDR2 YNFKEQ. The DNA for the CDR3 is TGTGCCAGCAGCCGAGAGGGGCCGGGCTACGAGCAGTACTTC. Protein sequence: CASSREGPGYEQYF.